These T cell receptor beta chains were read from a single sample in a study of CD8 T cell repertoires and HIV-1 epitope variants. The method was immunoSEQ multiplex PCR; TCRdb's version includes in-frame clones alone and lacks a portion of them. Here the sample spans 95,000 or so clones, roughly 81% being singletons. The source material was uncultured baseline CD8+ T cells from peripheral blood mononuclear cells (PBMCs). The receptors here all came from a male donor with HIV. CDR3s include the opening cysteine and the closing phenylalanine or tryptophan. Each record gives: J gene, V gene, CDR3 protein.

>TRBJ1-5|TRBV19
CASSIGPSGQPQHF
>TRBJ1-1|TRBV10-2
CASSEGQEAFF
>TRBJ1-1|TRBV19
CASSIRNTEAFF
>TRBJ2-3|TRBV7-7
CASSLEGSTDTQYF
>TRBJ1-1|TRBV6-5
CASSRDRGANTEAFF
>TRBJ2-3|TRBV20-1
CTAGTDTQYF
>TRBJ2-7|TRBV11-1
CASSSTQGPAYEQYF
>TRBJ2-5|TRBV5-4
CASSTRDNEETQYF
>TRBJ2-3|TRBV6-4
CASSRDRVTDTQYF
>TRBJ2-1|TRBV18
CASSLGTRGWNEQFF
>TRBJ1-1|TRBV9
CASSVDGVNTEAFF
>TRBJ2-3|TRBV7-6
CASSFRPEAGGGTDTQYF
>TRBJ2-5|TRBV7-2
CASSREGQIQETQYF
>TRBJ2-1|TRBV19
CASSRTSGSNEQFF
>TRBJ1-3|TRBV14
CASSQRLESLGFPAGNTIYF
>TRBJ2-2|TRBV11-3
CASSLESSSKLFF
>TRBJ1-6|TRBV30
CAWRWTGTHSPLHF
>TRBJ2-1|TRBV2
CASSEEGRYNEQFF
>TRBJ1-1|TRBV19
CASSATGVGNTEAFF
>TRBJ2-3|TRBV27
CASSLIEGRADTQYF
>TRBJ2-3|TRBV7-2
CASSFGVGGADTQYF
>TRBJ1-3|TRBV19
CASSETSASGNTIYF
>TRBJ2-7|TRBV28
CASSLLGIISEQYF
>TRBJ2-3|TRBV6-6
CASTPGQGGADTQYF
>TRBJ1-1|TRBV6-5
CASSYGTENTEAFF
>TRBJ2-1|TRBV7-2
CASSLGGSNNNEQFF
>TRBJ2-3|TRBV5-4
CASSKTSGSSSDTQYF
>TRBJ2-1|TRBV11-2
CASSSDRARNEQFF
>TRBJ2-5|TRBV12-5
CARRSQEGETQYF
>TRBJ2-5|TRBV11-3
CASSLGPGEETQYF
>TRBJ1-1|TRBV5-1
CASRPAGQGMNTEAFF
>TRBJ2-7|TRBV28
CASDEGAGYEQYF
>TRBJ1-1|TRBV6-1
CASSVRVPRPEAFF
>TRBJ2-3|TRBV7-9
CASSRQGSDTQYF
>TRBJ2-7|TRBV9
CASSVAPTGYEQYF
>TRBJ2-7|TRBV27
CASKFRGSGEQYF
>TRBJ2-7|TRBV6-5
CASSPGGGEQYF
>TRBJ2-7|TRBV19
CASSLGSKQYF
>TRBJ1-3|TRBV19
CASSIPQTRGTIYF